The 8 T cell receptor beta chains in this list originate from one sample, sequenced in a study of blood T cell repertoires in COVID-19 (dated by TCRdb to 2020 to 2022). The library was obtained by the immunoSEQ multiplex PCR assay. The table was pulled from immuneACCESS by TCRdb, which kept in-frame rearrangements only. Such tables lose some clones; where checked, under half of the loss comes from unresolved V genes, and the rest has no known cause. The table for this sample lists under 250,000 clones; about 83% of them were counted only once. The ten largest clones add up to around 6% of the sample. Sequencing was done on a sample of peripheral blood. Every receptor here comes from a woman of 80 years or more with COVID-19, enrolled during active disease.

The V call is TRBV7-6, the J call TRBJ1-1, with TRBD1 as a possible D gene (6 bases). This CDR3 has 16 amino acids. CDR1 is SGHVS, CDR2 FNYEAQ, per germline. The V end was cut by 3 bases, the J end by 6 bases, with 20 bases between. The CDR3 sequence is CASSLGQGNSGAEAFF. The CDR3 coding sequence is TGTGCCAGCAGCTTGGGGCAGGGGAATTCAGGGGCTGAAGCTTTCTTT.

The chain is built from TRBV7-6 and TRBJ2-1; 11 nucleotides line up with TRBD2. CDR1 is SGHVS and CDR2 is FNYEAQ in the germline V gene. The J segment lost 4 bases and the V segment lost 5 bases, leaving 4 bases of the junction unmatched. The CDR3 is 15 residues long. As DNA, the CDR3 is TGTGCCAGCAGCCCAGCTAGCGGGGGGTACAATGAGCAGTTCTTC. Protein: CASSPASGGYNEQFF.

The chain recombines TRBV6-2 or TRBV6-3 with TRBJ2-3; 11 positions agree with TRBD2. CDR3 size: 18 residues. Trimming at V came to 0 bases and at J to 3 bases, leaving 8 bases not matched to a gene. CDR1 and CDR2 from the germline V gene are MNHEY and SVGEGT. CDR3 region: CASSYSIQLAGETDTQYF. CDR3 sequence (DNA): TGTGCCAGCAGTTACTCGATACAACTAGCGGGGGAGACAGATACGCAGTATTTT.

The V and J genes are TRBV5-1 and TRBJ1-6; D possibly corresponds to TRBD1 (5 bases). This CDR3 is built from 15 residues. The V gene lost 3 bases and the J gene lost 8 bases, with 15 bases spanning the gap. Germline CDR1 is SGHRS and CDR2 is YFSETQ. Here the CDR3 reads CASSWSGGRDSPLHF. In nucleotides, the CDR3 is TGCGCCAGCAGCTGGTCGGGGGGTAGGGATTCACCCCTCCACTTT. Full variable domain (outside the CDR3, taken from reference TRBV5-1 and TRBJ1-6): KAGVTQTPRYLIKTRGQQVTLSCSPISGHRSVSWYQQTPGQGLQFLFEYFSETQRNKGNFPGRFSGRQFSNSRSEMNVSTLELGDSALYLCASSWSGGRDSPLHFGNGTRLTVT.

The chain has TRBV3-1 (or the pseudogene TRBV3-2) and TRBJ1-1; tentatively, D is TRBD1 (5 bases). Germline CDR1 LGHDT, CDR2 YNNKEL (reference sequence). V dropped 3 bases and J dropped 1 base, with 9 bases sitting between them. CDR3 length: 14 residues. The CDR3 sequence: CASSQGPRNTEAFF. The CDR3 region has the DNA TGTGCCAGCAGCCAGGGGCCTAGGAACACTGAAGCTTTCTTT.

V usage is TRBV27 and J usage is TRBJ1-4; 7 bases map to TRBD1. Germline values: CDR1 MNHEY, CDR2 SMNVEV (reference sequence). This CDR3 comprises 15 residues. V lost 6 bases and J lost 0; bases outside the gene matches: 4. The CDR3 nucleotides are TGTGCCAGCAGACAGGGGACAACAACTAATGAAAAACTGTTTTTT. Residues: CASRQGTTTNEKLFF. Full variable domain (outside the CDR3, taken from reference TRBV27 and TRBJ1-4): EAQVTQNPRYLITVTGKKLTVTCSQNMNHEYMSWYRQDPGLGLRQIYYSMNVEVTDKGDVPEGYKVSRKEKRNFPLILESPSPNQTSLYFCASRQGTTTNEKLFFGSGTQLSVL.

The CDR3 here is CASSEQGSYGYTF. In DNA form, the CDR3 reads TGTGCCAGCAGTGAACAGGGTTCCTATGGCTACACCTTC. The chain joins TRBV6-4 to TRBJ1-2; D is perhaps TRBD1 (6 bases). Per the germline V gene, CDR1 is MRHNA and CDR2 is SNTAGT. This CDR3 is built from 13 residues. V dropped 3 bases and J dropped 4 bases, with 9 bases sitting between them.

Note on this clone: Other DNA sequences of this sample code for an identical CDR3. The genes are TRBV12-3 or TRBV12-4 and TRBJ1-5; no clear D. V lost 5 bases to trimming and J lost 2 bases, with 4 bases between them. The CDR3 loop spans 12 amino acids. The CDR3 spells CASSTGNQPQHF. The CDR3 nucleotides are TGTGCCAGCAGTACGGGCAATCAGCCCCAGCATTTT.